A selection of T cell receptor beta chains follows, all from one sample in a study of cytomegalovirus exposure and HLA in healthy donors. Produced via immunoSEQ multiplex PCR; TCRdb's table is partial and in-frame only. The sample contains about 160,000 clones, roughly two thirds of which appear only once. Specimen: PBMCs. Every receptor here comes from a woman aged 25 to 39 in good health and CMV-seronegative. The CDR3 runs from the conserved cysteine through the conserved F or W. A D gene is named only where the DNA matches it firmly. Size is omitted from some rows. Given values are once, few, many or a class for expanded clones.

d_gene	abundance	j_gene	v_gene	CDR3aa	CDR3nt
.	.	TRBJ2-1	TRBV27	CASSLPPTSIFYNEQFF	TGTGCCAGCAGTTTACCGCCTACCTCAATCTTCTACAATGAGCAGTTCTTC
.	.	TRBJ1-1	TRBV10-3	CAIKQQGNTEAFF	TGTGCCATCAAACAACAGGGGAACACTGAAGCTTTCTTT
.	.	TRBJ2-6	TRBV6-6	CASRSGQSGANVLTF	TGTGCCAGCAGATCAGGACAATCTGGGGCCAACGTCCTGACTTTC
TRBD2	.	TRBJ2-3	TRBV7-9	CASSSPGLEGTDTQYF	TGTGCCAGCAGCTCCCCGGGACTAGAAGGCACAGATACGCAGTATTTT
.	.	TRBJ1-1	TRBV29-1	CSVEDNLGITEAFF	TGCAGCGTTGAAGACAACCTCGGGATCACTGAAGCTTTCTTT
.	.	TRBJ2-7	TRBV15	CATSRDTADYEQYF	TGTGCCACCAGCAGAGACACAGCGGACTACGAGCAGTACTTC
.	.	TRBJ1-1	TRBV4-1	CASSQERGRVEAFF	TGCGCCAGCAGCCAAGAGCGGGGGCGGGTTGAAGCTTTCTTT
TRBD1	few	TRBJ1-5	TRBV27	CASSFYRDSNSNQPQHF	TGTGCCAGCAGTTTCTACCGGGACAGCAATAGCAATCAGCCCCAGCATTTT
.	.	TRBJ2-7	TRBV7-5	CVRSENPGQIYEQYF	TGTGTCAGAAGCGAAAACCCGGGACAGATCTACGAGCAGTACTTC
TRBD2	.	TRBJ2-7	TRBV27	CASSLSGTSGLGEQYF	TGTGCCAGCAGTTTAAGTGGGACTAGCGGACTTGGAGAGCAGTACTTC
.	.	TRBJ2-7	TRBV4-3	CASSPGTGAWEQYF	TGCGCCAGCAGCCCGGGGACTGGGGCGTGGGAGCAGTACTTC
TRBD2	.	TRBJ2-5	TRBV7-2	CASSLASTSGQETQYF	TGTGCCAGCAGCTTAGCATCGACTAGCGGGCAAGAGACCCAGTACTTC
TRBD2	.	TRBJ2-5	TRBV7-2	CASSLDVAGGRRETQYF	TGTGCCAGCAGCTTAGATGTAGCGGGGGGGCGGCGAGAGACCCAGTACTTC
TRBD2	.	TRBJ2-2	TRBV28	CASSLREFGELFF	TGTGCCAGCAGTTTGCGGGAGTTCGGGGAGCTGTTTTTT
.	.	TRBJ1-2	TRBV2	CASKPTEHNYGYTF	TGTGCCAGCAAACCGACAGAGCATAACTATGGCTACACCTTC
.	.	TRBJ1-4	TRBV28	CASSSQEKLFF	TGTGCCAGCAGTTCCCAGGAAAAACTGTTTTTT
TRBD2	few	TRBJ2-2	TRBV4-1	CASTLAGDTGELFF	TGCGCCAGCACCCTAGCGGGAGACACCGGGGAGCTGTTTTTT
.	.	TRBJ1-4	TRBV7-2	CASSLVVARGSEKLFF	TGTGCCAGCAGCTTAGTTGTGGCGAGAGGTTCGGAAAAACTGTTTTTT
TRBD2	.	TRBJ2-3	TRBV6-6	CASSRGSGGKDTQYF	TGTGCCAGCAGCCGGGGTAGCGGGGGAAAAGATACGCAGTATTTT
TRBD1	.	TRBJ1-2	TRBV5-6	CASSLYTGVPPNYGYTF	TGTGCCAGCAGCTTATATACAGGGGTCCCTCCTAACTATGGCTACACCTTC
.	.	TRBJ2-3	TRBV28	CASSPSPRTDTQYF	TGTGCCAGCAGCCCTAGCCCCCGCACAGATACGCAGTATTTT
.	.	TRBJ2-1	TRBV6-5	CASSYWRGSEQFF	TGTGCCAGCAGTTACTGGAGGGGAAGTGAGCAGTTCTTC
.	.	TRBJ2-5	TRBV6-1	CASSEALWGRETQYF	TGTGCCAGCAGTGAAGCCCTGTGGGGCAGGGAGACCCAGTACTTC
.	.	TRBJ1-2	TRBV10-3	CATTSPTAYGYTF	TGTGCCACAACGTCTCCGACAGCCTATGGCTACACCTTC
.	.	TRBJ1-5	TRBV28	CASSLSPSGWAQHF	TGTGCCAGCAGTTTATCTCCCAGCGGATGGGCCCAGCATTTT
TRBD2	.	TRBJ2-7	TRBV5-8	CASSVVSGRFYEQYF	TGTGCCAGCAGCGTGGTTAGCGGGAGATTCTACGAGCAGTACTTC
.	.	TRBJ1-3	TRBV28	CASSLGSTGNTIYF	TGTGCCAGCAGTTTAGGGAGTACCGGAAACACCATATATTTT
.	.	TRBJ2-5	TRBV10-3	CAVAGQTQETQYF	TGTGCCGTAGCGGGACAGACTCAAGAGACCCAGTACTTC
.	.	TRBJ2-6	TRBV7-2	CASSLRGEEGANVLTF	TGTGCCAGCAGCTTAAGAGGGGAGGAGGGGGCCAACGTCCTGACTTTC
TRBD2	.	TRBJ2-2	TRBV19	CASQRGLAGPGELFF	TGTGCCAGCCAAAGAGGACTAGCGGGGCCCGGGGAGCTGTTTTTT
TRBD1	.	TRBJ2-7	TRBV5-1	CASSMGQSYEQYF	TGCGCCAGCAGCATGGGACAGAGCTACGAGCAGTACTTC
.	.	TRBJ1-5	TRBV6-6	CASSYPDGDQPQHF	TGTGCCAGCAGTTACCCTGACGGGGATCAGCCCCAGCATTTT
TRBD2	.	TRBJ2-5	TRBV5-6	CASSPGTNQGTQYF	TGTGCCAGCAGCCCAGGGACTAACCAAGGGACCCAGTACTTC
.	.	TRBJ2-5	TRBV6-5	CASSYSSRRFTETQYF	TGTGCCAGCAGTTACTCTTCTAGGCGGTTTACTGAGACCCAGTACTTC
.	few	TRBJ2-1	TRBV7-3	CASSSSGGAGSYNEQFF	TGTGCCAGCAGCTCCTCCGGGGGAGCGGGTTCCTACAATGAGCAGTTCTTC
.	.	TRBJ2-7	TRBV29-1	CSVAPRMSSYEQYF	TGCAGCGTCGCCCCTAGAATGAGCTCCTACGAGCAGTACTTC
.	.	TRBJ2-3	TRBV2	CASKQASTDTQYF	TGTGCCAGCAAGCAGGCCAGCACAGATACGCAGTATTTT
.	.	TRBJ1-1	TRBV7-9	CASSSPFLRVEAFF	TGTGCCAGCAGCTCCCCATTCCTTCGGGTTGAAGCTTTCTTT
.	.	TRBJ1-4	TRBV6-5	CASSSIEGPGGKLFF	TGTGCCAGCAGTTCTATCGAAGGACCGGGGGGAAAACTGTTTTTT
TRBD2	.	TRBJ2-2	TRBV5-6	CASSFEGGPAGELFF	TGTGCCAGCAGCTTTGAGGGAGGGCCCGCCGGGGAGCTGTTTTTT
.	.	TRBJ1-6	TRBV4-1	CATSQGNNSPLHF	TGCGCCACGTCTCAGGGGAATAATTCACCCCTCCACTTT
.	.	TRBJ1-2	TRBV27	CASSLRWRDLPRHGYTF	TGTGCCAGCAGTTTAAGATGGAGGGACCTTCCTCGGCATGGCTACACCTTC
TRBD2	few	TRBJ2-5	TRBV4-2	CASSQVYGGMQETQYF	TGTGCCAGCAGCCAAGTCTACGGGGGGATGCAAGAGACCCAGTACTTC
.	few	TRBJ1-1	TRBV18	CASSANTGDTEAFF	TGTGCCAGCTCAGCCAACACGGGGGACACTGAAGCTTTCTTT
TRBD2	.	TRBJ2-1	TRBV6-4	CASSRLAGEGNEQFF	TGTGCCAGCAGTAGACTAGCGGGAGAGGGTAATGAGCAGTTCTTC
.	few	TRBJ2-5	TRBV6-5	CASSYGKQETQYF	TGTGCCAGCAGTTACGGCAAGCAAGAGACCCAGTACTTC
.	.	TRBJ2-1	TRBV11-3	CASSTGAVYNEQFF	TGTGCCAGCAGTACAGGTGCCGTCTACAATGAGCAGTTCTTC
.	.	TRBJ1-2	TRBV5-1	CASSLAGGDYGYTF	TGCGCCAGCAGCTTGGCCGGGGGTGACTATGGCTACACCTTC
.	few	TRBJ2-2	TRBV12-5	CASAQRTGVGELFF	TGTGCTAGTGCCCAAAGGACCGGGGTCGGGGAGCTGTTTTTT
.	.	TRBJ2-3	TRBV4-1	CASSPGRGPIDTQYF	TGCGCCAGCAGCCCGGGGCGGGGGCCGATAGATACGCAGTATTTT
.	few	TRBJ1-3	TRBV9	CASSVTVSGNTIYF	TGTGCCAGCAGCGTGACAGTCTCTGGAAACACCATATATTTT
.	.	TRBJ1-1	TRBV2	CATVQEGEAFF	TGTGCCACCGTCCAGGAGGGTGAAGCTTTCTTT
.	few	TRBJ2-3	TRBV2	CASSEQRGDTQYF	TGTGCCAGCAGTGAACAGCGTGGGGATACGCAGTATTTT
.	.	TRBJ1-1	TRBV28	CASSSASDWNTEAFF	TGTGCCAGCAGTTCAGCCTCCGACTGGAACACTGAAGCTTTCTTT
.	.	TRBJ1-3	TRBV28	CASSLGQNRGNTIYF	TGTGCCAGCAGTTTAGGACAGAACAGAGGAAACACCATATATTTT
.	.	TRBJ1-5	TRBV19	CASKRQPQHF	TGTGCCAGTAAGCGACAGCCCCAGCATTTT
TRBD1	.	TRBJ2-5	TRBV11-3	CASSAGQGAGETQYF	TGTGCCAGCAGCGCGGGGCAGGGGGCGGGAGAGACCCAGTACTTC
TRBD1	few	TRBJ2-1	TRBV28	CASNGDRDGNEQFF	TGTGCCAGCAACGGTGACAGGGACGGCAATGAGCAGTTCTTC
.	.	TRBJ1-1	TRBV5-6	CASSLEGVDTEAFF	TGTGCCAGCAGCTTGGAGGGGGTGGACACTGAAGCTTTCTTT
TRBD1	.	TRBJ1-2	TRBV5-1	CASSLEGQGAYGYTF	TGCGCCAGCAGCTTGGAGGGACAGGGGGCTTATGGCTACACCTTC